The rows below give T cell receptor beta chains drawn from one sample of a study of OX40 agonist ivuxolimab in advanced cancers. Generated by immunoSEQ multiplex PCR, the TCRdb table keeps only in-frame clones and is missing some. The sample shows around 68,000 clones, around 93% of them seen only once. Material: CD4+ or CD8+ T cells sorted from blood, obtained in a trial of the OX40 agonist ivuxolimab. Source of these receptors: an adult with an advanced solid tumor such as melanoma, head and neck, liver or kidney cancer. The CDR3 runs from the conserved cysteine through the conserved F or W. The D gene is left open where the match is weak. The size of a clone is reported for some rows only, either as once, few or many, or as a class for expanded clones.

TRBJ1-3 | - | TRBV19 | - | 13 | CASSRDSGNTIYF | TGTGCCAGTAGCCGGGACTCTGGAAACACCATATATTTT
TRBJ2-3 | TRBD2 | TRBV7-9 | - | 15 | CASSDRLAGSDTQYF | TGTGCCAGCAGCGACCGACTAGCGGGCTCGGATACGCAGTATTTT
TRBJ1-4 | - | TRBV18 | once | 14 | CASSPPGSNEKLFF | TGTGCCAGCTCACCACCGGGATCTAATGAAAAACTGTTTTTT
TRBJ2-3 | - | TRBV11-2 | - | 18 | CASSSILGIQAGTDTQYF | TGTGCCAGCAGCTCGATACTAGGGATCCAAGCTGGCACAGATACGCAGTATTTT
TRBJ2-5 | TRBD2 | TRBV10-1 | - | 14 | CASSTAGSLETQYF | TGCGCCAGCAGTACAGCGGGGAGCTTAGAGACCCAGTACTTC
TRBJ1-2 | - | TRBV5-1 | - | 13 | CASSLRQNYGYTF | TGCGCCAGCAGCTTGCGACAGAACTATGGCTACACCTTC
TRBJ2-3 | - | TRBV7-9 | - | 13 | CASSLTGTDTQYF | TGTGCCAGCAGCTTAACAGGCACAGATACGCAGTATTTT
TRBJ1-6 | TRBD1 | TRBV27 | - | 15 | CASSTTGAPNSPLHF | TGTGCCAGCAGTACCACAGGGGCCCCGAATTCACCCCTCCACTTT
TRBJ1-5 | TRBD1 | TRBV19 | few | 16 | CASSIETPSGGVPQHF | TGTGCCAGTAGTATAGAAACTCCATCAGGGGGGGTTCCCCAGCATTTT
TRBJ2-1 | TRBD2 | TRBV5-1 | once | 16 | CASSLGLAGPYNEQFF | TGCGCCAGCAGCTTGGGACTAGCGGGTCCCTACAATGAGCAGTTCTTC
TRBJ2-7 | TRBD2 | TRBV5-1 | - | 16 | CASSPGLAPLTYEQYF | TGCGCCAGCAGCCCGGGACTAGCGCCTTTGACGTACGAGCAGTACTTC
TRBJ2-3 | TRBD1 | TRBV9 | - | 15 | CASSVGTGWSDTQYF | TGTGCCAGCAGCGTGGGGACAGGGTGGTCAGATACGCAGTATTTT
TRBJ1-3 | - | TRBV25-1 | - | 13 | CASSTLVGATIYF | TGTGCCAGCAGTACCCTTGTAGGAGCCACCATATATTTT
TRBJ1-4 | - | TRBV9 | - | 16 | CASSAHLGTFGEKLFF | TGTGCCAGCAGCGCCCATCTGGGGACATTCGGTGAAAAACTGTTTTTT
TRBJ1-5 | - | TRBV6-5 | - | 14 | CASSVMGAGQPQHF | TGTGCCAGCAGCGTAATGGGGGCAGGACAGCCCCAGCATTTT
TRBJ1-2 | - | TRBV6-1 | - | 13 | CASMKGSTYGYTF | TGTGCCAGCATGAAAGGCTCCACCTATGGCTACACCTTC
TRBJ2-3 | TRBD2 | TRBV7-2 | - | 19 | CASSHDLGLAGGRGDTQYF | TGTGCCAGCAGCCATGACCTGGGACTAGCGGGGGGGCGAGGAGATACGCAGTATTTT
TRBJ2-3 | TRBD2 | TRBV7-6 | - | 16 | CASSSGLAGLTDTQYF | TGTGCCAGCAGCTCGGGACTAGCGGGACTCACAGATACGCAGTATTTT
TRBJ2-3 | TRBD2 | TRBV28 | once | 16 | CASKGGTSGESDTQYF | TGTGCCAGCAAAGGCGGGACTAGCGGGGAATCAGATACGCAGTATTTT
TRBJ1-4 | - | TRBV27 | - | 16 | CASSSTGEWRAEKLFF | TGTGCCAGCAGTTCCACCGGGGAGTGGAGGGCTGAAAAACTGTTTTTT
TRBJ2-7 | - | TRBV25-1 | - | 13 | CASSAGYSYEQYF | TGTGCCAGCAGCGCGGGGTACTCCTACGAGCAGTACTTC
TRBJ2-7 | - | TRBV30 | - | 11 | CAWSVLHEQYF | TGTGCCTGGAGTGTACTCCACGAGCAGTACTTC
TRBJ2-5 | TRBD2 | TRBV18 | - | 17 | CASSPILAGETQETQYF | TGTGCCAGCTCACCAATCTTAGCGGGGGAGACCCAAGAGACCCAGTACTTC
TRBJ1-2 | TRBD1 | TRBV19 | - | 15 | CASSKDRGPSYGYTF | TGTGCCAGTAGTAAAGACAGGGGGCCGAGCTATGGCTACACCTTC
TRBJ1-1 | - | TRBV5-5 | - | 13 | CASSLEAGLEAFF | TGTGCCAGCAGCTTGGAGGCAGGCCTTGAAGCTTTCTTT
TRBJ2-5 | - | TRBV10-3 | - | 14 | CAISESTTGWEQYF | TGTGCCATCAGTGAGTCAACAACCGGATGGGAGCAGTACTTC
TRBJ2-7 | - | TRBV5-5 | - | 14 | CASSIRDSLNEQYF | TGTGCCAGCAGCATCCGGGACTCCCTTAACGAGCAGTACTTC
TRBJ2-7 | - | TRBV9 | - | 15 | CASSRGAGSSYEQYF | TGTGCCAGCAGCCGAGGGGCAGGCAGTTCCTACGAGCAGTACTTC
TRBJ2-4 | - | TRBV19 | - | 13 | CASSIPGENIQYF | TGTGCCAGTAGTATTCCCGGGGAAAACATTCAGTACTTC
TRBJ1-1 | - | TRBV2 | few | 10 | CASIEDEAFF | TGTGCCAGCATAGAGGATGAAGCTTTCTTT
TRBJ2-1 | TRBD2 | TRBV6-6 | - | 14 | CASSYGGGSNEQFF | TGTGCCAGCAGTTATGGCGGGGGGAGCAATGAGCAGTTCTTC
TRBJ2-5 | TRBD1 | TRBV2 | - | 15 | CASSEDRTGVETQYF | TGTGCCAGCAGTGAAGACAGAACAGGGGTGGAGACCCAGTACTTC
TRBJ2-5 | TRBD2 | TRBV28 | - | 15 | CASSSTWEGQETQYF | TGTGCCAGCAGTTCGACCTGGGAGGGACAAGAGACCCAGTACTTC
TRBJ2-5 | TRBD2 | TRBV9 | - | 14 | CASSERGAGETQYF | TGTGCCAGCAGCGAGCGGGGTGCAGGAGAGACCCAGTACTTC
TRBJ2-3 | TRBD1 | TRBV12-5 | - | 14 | CASGLDDRGDTQYF | TGTGCTAGTGGTTTGGATGACAGGGGAGATACGCAGTATTTT
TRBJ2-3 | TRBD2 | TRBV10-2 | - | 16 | CATGSGRPRGPDTQYF | TGCGCCACGGGGAGCGGGAGGCCTCGAGGACCAGATACGCAGTATTTT
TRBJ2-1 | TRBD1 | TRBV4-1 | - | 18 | CASSQEGHRGPAGPDIFF | TGCGCCAGCAGCCAAGAGGGCCACAGGGGGCCAGCGGGACCCGATATATTCTTC
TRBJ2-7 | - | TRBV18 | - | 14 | CASSPTRPPYEQYF | TGTGCCAGCTCACCAACCCGCCCGCCCTACGAGCAGTACTTC
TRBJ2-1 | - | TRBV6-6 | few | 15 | CASSAAGQTNNEQFF | TGTGCCAGCAGTGCCGCCGGACAGACGAACAATGAGCAGTTCTTC
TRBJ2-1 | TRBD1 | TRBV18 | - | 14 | CASSPLDRADEQFF | TGTGCCAGCTCACCACTGGACAGGGCAGATGAGCAGTTCTTC
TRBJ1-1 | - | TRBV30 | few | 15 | CAWRAPDSWNTEAFF | TGTGCCTGGAGAGCACCTGACTCTTGGAACACTGAAGCTTTCTTT
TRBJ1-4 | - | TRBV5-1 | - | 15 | CASSLDGIPNEKLFF | TGCGCCAGCAGCTTGGATGGGATCCCAAATGAAAAACTGTTTTTT
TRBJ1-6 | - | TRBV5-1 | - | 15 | CASSLVGSMDSPLHF | TGCGCCAGCAGCTTGGTGGGGAGTATGGATTCACCCCTCCACTTT
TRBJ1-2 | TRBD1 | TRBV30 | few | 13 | CAWRPGGPYGYTF | TGTGCCTGGAGACCAGGGGGCCCATATGGCTACACCTTC
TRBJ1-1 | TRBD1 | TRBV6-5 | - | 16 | CASSYSRDRPNTEAFF | TGTGCCAGCAGTTACTCCCGGGACAGGCCGAACACTGAAGCTTTCTTT
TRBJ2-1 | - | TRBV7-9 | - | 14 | CASSLSEGPNEQFF | TGTGCCAGCAGCTTAAGCGAGGGTCCCAATGAGCAGTTCTTC
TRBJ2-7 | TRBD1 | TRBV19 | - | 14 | CASGFGQGAHEQYF | TGTGCCAGTGGTTTCGGACAGGGGGCCCACGAGCAGTACTTC
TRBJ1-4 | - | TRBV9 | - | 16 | CASSASLSWIGEKLFF | TGTGCCAGCAGCGCCTCCCTCAGCTGGATTGGTGAAAAACTGTTTTTT
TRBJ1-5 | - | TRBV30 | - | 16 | CAWAPGGVYSNQPQHF | TGTGCCTGGGCGCCGGGGGGGGTTTATAGCAATCAGCCCCAGCATTTT
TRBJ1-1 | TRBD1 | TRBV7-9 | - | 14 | CASSLQGGNTEAFF | TGTGCCAGCAGCTTACAGGGGGGGAACACTGAAGCTTTCTTT
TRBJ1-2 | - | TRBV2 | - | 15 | CASSLTLQGHYGYTF | TGTGCCAGCAGCTTAACCTTACAGGGACACTATGGCTACACCTTC